This T cell receptor (beta chain) was found in a study of CD8+CD57+ T cells in acquired aplastic anemia. Study as a whole: The study obtained an average of about 3.1 ug of DNA from sorted CD4+ and CD8+ cells.

This clonotype was recorded at least ten times. Its cognate antigen is unknown. Germline V gene data show CDR1 as SGHNT and CDR2 as YYREEE (reference sequence). Germline trimming cut 3 bases from V and 5 bases from J; bases unmatched to any gene: 10. This CDR3 is built from 17 residues. CDR3 and TCR beta VDJ profiling relied on genomic DNA as the template. TCRdb reprocessed the reads with MiXCR, giving one entry per CDR3 protein. The table includes 180,000 or so distinct CDR3 sequences, around half detected once. Whole-study results and caveats: Patients were compared with controls for CD8+ Simpson's diversity, and no significant difference emerged. The study identified about 30 CD8+ CDR3 sequences shared by patients and controls.

The source of this sequence is a human donor in good health. The specimen sequenced was sorted CD4+, CD8+, or CD8+CD57+ T cells (not recorded which) from PBMCs. The V gene is TRBV5-4, the J gene TRBJ2-7, with TRBD2 identical over 14 bases. CDR3 DNA: TGTGCCAGCAGCTCGGGACTAGCGGGAGCTTGGAACGACGAGCAGTACTTC. Translation: CASSSGLAGAWNDEQYF.